This T cell receptor beta chain was sequenced during a study of regulatory T cells in long-lasting Graves disease. According to the study, TCR beta libraries were built with iRepertoire HTBI primers and CDR3-region Arm-PCR. TCRdb re-called the multiplex PCR reads through MiXCR, storing one row per CDR3 protein. In the table there are fewer than 550,000 distinct CDR3 sequences, 20% to 25% of which are singletons. The V and J ends lost 10 bases and 3 bases respectively, with 12 bases between them. This CDR3 comprises 12 residues. Germline V gene sequence: CDR1 LNHDA, CDR2 SQIVND (reference sequence). Time point described: persistent/refractory GD, antithyroid drugs over 5 years with positive TRAb. Making the TCR library involved RNA that had been extracted from PBMCs.

The chain combines TRBV19 with TRBJ1-1; D remains unclear. This specimen consisted of peripheral blood mononuclear cells (PBMCs), obtained when the disease was refractory, from a patient treated with antithyroid drugs. This sequence originates from a female donor with Graves disease. The CDR3 DNA reads TGTGCCAAACGGACGGGCGACACTGAAGCTTTCTTT. This gives the protein CAKRTGDTEAFF.